This paragraph covers one TCR beta chain sequence. Trimming took 4 bases from V and 7 from J, leaving 10 bases between them. CDR3 length equals 12 residues. Germline-derived CDR1 and CDR2 are SEHNR and FQNEAQ (reference sequence). This entry is derived from a study of blood T cell repertoires in COVID-19. About the study: In each case, the material was cDNA or gDNA derived from T cells, B-cell-depleted T cells, or PBMCs.

The repertoire was sequenced with immunoSEQ multiplex PCR; TCRdb's copy has only in-frame clones and lacks some. The data show about 300,000 clones, around 87% seen once. The sequenced sample was peripheral blood. The chain has TRBV7-9 and TRBJ1-1; D is uncertain. This clonotype was sampled from a woman aged 40 to 50 who had recovered from COVID-19. In DNA form, the CDR3 reads TGTGCCAGCAGCTCCACCCGGGTTGAAGCTTTCTTT. It specifies CASSSTRVEAFF.